Below, 3 T cell receptor beta chains from the same sample are listed, as sequenced in a study of brain T cells in children with intractable seizures. Clones were read by immunoSEQ multiplex PCR, and TCRdb kept only the in-frame ones, dropping some. The top ten hold roughly 24% of the sample, which has 88,000 or so clones, 91% seen once. Sequences were derived from peripheral blood, sampled at surgery. The receptor source for this set is a girl aged 2-15 years with Rasmussen encephalitis and intractable seizures.

The genes are TRBV12-5 and TRBJ1-1; 7 bases match TRBD1. V was pared by 4 bases and J by 3 bases, with 8 bases of the junction left unmatched. This CDR3 spans 15 amino acids. Germline V lookup: CDR1 LGHNT, CDR2 FRNRAP. The CDR3 sequence is CASGWNRGIDTEAFF. In nucleotides, the CDR3 is TGTGCTAGTGGTTGGAACAGGGGCATCGACACTGAAGCTTTCTTT.

This CDR3 reads CASVRASSGSFYNEQFF. The CDR3 nucleotides read TGTGCCAGCGTTCGGGCGAGTAGCGGGAGCTTTTACAATGAGCAGTTCTTC. This rearrangement joins TRBV7-9 to TRBJ2-1; 9 bases map to TRBD2. The CDR3 runs to 17 residues. Germline-derived CDR1 and CDR2 are SEHNR and FQNEAQ (reference sequence). The ends lost 8 bases at V and 4 bases at J; junction bases unmatched: 15.

This rearrangement joins TRBV28 to TRBJ1-1, with D unclear. V lost 2 bases and J 6 bases, leaving 13 bases between the germline ends. Germline V gene data show CDR1 as MDHEN and CDR2 as SYDVKM. The CDR3 spans 14 residues. Here the CDR3 reads CASSLKGPSAEAFF. Here the CDR3 DNA reads TGTGCCAGCAGTTTAAAGGGCCCGAGCGCTGAAGCTTTCTTT.